These T cell receptor beta chains were read from a single sample in a study of T cells in localized non-small cell lung cancer. Assay: immunoSEQ multiplex PCR; the TCRdb copy retains only in-frame clones and omits some. The sample lists under 50,000 clones; around 83% were seen once. Sequencing was performed on PBMCs, taken before any cancer treatment. All receptors derive from a man aged 35 to 69 with stage II lung adenocarcinoma. Each CDR3 is given with its conserved first and last residue. Fields, in order: CDR3 DNA, CDR3 protein, V gene, J gene, clone size, CDR3 length, D gene. The D gene is left open where the match is weak. Rows give clone size only sometimes, using once, few, many, or a class for an expanded clone.

cdr3_nt: TGTGCCAGCTCACCACTTGGGGAAAACACTGAAGCTTTCTTT; cdr3_aa: CASSPLGENTEAFF; v_call: TRBV18; j_call: TRBJ1-1; clone_size: -; cdr3_length: 14; d_call: -
cdr3_nt: TGTGCCAGGAGCAGGGAAAATGGTGATGGCTACACCTTC; cdr3_aa: CARSRENGDGYTF; v_call: TRBV2; j_call: TRBJ1-2; clone_size: -; cdr3_length: 13; d_call: -
cdr3_nt: TGTGCCAGCAGCCAAGGGAGGTCCTCTGGAAACACCATATATTTT; cdr3_aa: CASSQGRSSGNTIYF; v_call: TRBV14; j_call: TRBJ1-3; clone_size: -; cdr3_length: 15; d_call: -
cdr3_nt: TGTGCCAGCAGCGGAAAGGACTTCTACAATGAGCAGTTCTTC; cdr3_aa: CASSGKDFYNEQFF; v_call: TRBV9; j_call: TRBJ2-1; clone_size: -; cdr3_length: 14; d_call: -
cdr3_nt: TGTGCCAGCGGAGACCTCACGAACACTGAAGCTTTCTTT; cdr3_aa: CASGDLTNTEAFF; v_call: TRBV2; j_call: TRBJ1-1; clone_size: -; cdr3_length: 13; d_call: -
cdr3_nt: TGTGCCATCAGGGGGACAGGGAATACGTCACCCCTCCACTTT; cdr3_aa: CAIRGTGNTSPLHF; v_call: TRBV10-3; j_call: TRBJ1-6; clone_size: few; cdr3_length: 14; d_call: TRBD1
cdr3_nt: TGTGCCACAGAACGGGACGCGGAGGATCAGCCCCAGCATTTT; cdr3_aa: CATERDAEDQPQHF; v_call: TRBV14; j_call: TRBJ1-5; clone_size: -; cdr3_length: 14; d_call: -
cdr3_nt: TGCAGCGTGGGGACAGGGGTCTATGGCTACACCTTC; cdr3_aa: CSVGTGVYGYTF; v_call: TRBV29-1; j_call: TRBJ1-2; clone_size: -; cdr3_length: 12; d_call: TRBD1
cdr3_nt: TGTGCCAGCAGCGCCCCTGAGGGCTACACTGAAGCTTTCTTT; cdr3_aa: CASSAPEGYTEAFF; v_call: TRBV7-9; j_call: TRBJ1-1; clone_size: once; cdr3_length: 14; d_call: -
cdr3_nt: TGTGCCGTCCGGGACATGGGTGAAAAACTGTTTTTT; cdr3_aa: CAVRDMGEKLFF; v_call: TRBV28; j_call: TRBJ1-4; clone_size: -; cdr3_length: 12; d_call: -
cdr3_nt: TGTGCCAGCAGCCCCCGGGACAGGGGGTTT; cdr3_aa: CASSPRDRGF; v_call: TRBV6-1; j_call: TRBJ1-4; clone_size: -; cdr3_length: 10; d_call: TRBD1
cdr3_nt: TGCGCCAGCAGCTTATCCGGGGCGAATCAGCCCCAGCATTTT; cdr3_aa: CASSLSGANQPQHF; v_call: TRBV5-1; j_call: TRBJ1-5; clone_size: -; cdr3_length: 14; d_call: -
cdr3_nt: TGTGCCAGCAGCGTAGTCAGCGGGGGGGGACAGGCAAGAGGCTACACCTTC; cdr3_aa: CASSVVSGGGQARGYTF; v_call: TRBV9; j_call: TRBJ1-2; clone_size: -; cdr3_length: 17; d_call: TRBD1
cdr3_nt: TGTGCCAGCAGCTTCCAGGACAGATCACTATATGTGGGCTACACCTTC; cdr3_aa: CASSFQDRSLYVGYTF; v_call: TRBV28; j_call: TRBJ1-2; clone_size: -; cdr3_length: 16; d_call: -
cdr3_nt: TGCGCCAGCAGCCCCCGACGGGGGGATGAGCAGTTCTTC; cdr3_aa: CASSPRRGDEQFF; v_call: TRBV5-1; j_call: TRBJ2-1; clone_size: -; cdr3_length: 13; d_call: TRBD2
cdr3_nt: TGTGCCATCAGTGAGTCGCCGAACACTGAAGCTTTCTTT; cdr3_aa: CAISESPNTEAFF; v_call: TRBV10-3; j_call: TRBJ1-1; clone_size: -; cdr3_length: 13; d_call: -
cdr3_nt: TGTGCCAGCAGCCCGTCTTCTAAAAGGGTATCGGGCACTGAAGCTTTCTTT; cdr3_aa: CASSPSSKRVSGTEAFF; v_call: TRBV11-2; j_call: TRBJ1-1; clone_size: once; cdr3_length: 17; d_call: -
cdr3_nt: TGCAGCGTTGGGGCATTAAACACCGGGGAGCTGTTTTTT; cdr3_aa: CSVGALNTGELFF; v_call: TRBV29-1; j_call: TRBJ2-2; clone_size: -; cdr3_length: 13; d_call: -
cdr3_nt: TGTGCCAGCAGTTGGACTAGCGGGGGGGCAAATGAGCAGTTCTTC; cdr3_aa: CASSWTSGGANEQFF; v_call: TRBV28; j_call: TRBJ2-1; clone_size: -; cdr3_length: 15; d_call: TRBD2
cdr3_nt: TGTGCCAGCAGTTACCCTCAGGACAATGAGCAGTTCTTC; cdr3_aa: CASSYPQDNEQFF; v_call: TRBV6-6; j_call: TRBJ2-1; clone_size: -; cdr3_length: 13; d_call: -
cdr3_nt: TGTGCCAGCAGCTCCTTGATCTACGAGCAGTACTTC; cdr3_aa: CASSSLIYEQYF; v_call: TRBV5-6; j_call: TRBJ2-7; clone_size: -; cdr3_length: 12; d_call: -
cdr3_nt: TGTGCCAGCTTACACAGGGGTAGTGAAAAACTGTTTTTT; cdr3_aa: CASLHRGSEKLFF; v_call: TRBV2; j_call: TRBJ1-4; clone_size: -; cdr3_length: 13; d_call: TRBD1
cdr3_nt: TGTGCCAGCGCCTCCTACCCCGTCGCTGAAGCTTTCTTT; cdr3_aa: CASASYPVAEAFF; v_call: TRBV6-1; j_call: TRBJ1-1; clone_size: -; cdr3_length: 13; d_call: -
cdr3_nt: TGTGCCACCAGCAGACCCCGCGAGGGGGCTCCGAGGGATTCACCCCTCCACTTT; cdr3_aa: CATSRPREGAPRDSPLHF; v_call: TRBV15; j_call: TRBJ1-6; clone_size: -; cdr3_length: 18; d_call: TRBD1
cdr3_nt: TGTGCCAGCAGCTTGAGTCTCCCTAATGAAAAACTGTTTTTT; cdr3_aa: CASSLSLPNEKLFF; v_call: TRBV5-6; j_call: TRBJ1-4; clone_size: -; cdr3_length: 14; d_call: -
cdr3_nt: TGTGCCAGCACTGGGACAGGGTCCTCTAATTCACCCCTCCACTTT; cdr3_aa: CASTGTGSSNSPLHF; v_call: TRBV2; j_call: TRBJ1-6; clone_size: few; cdr3_length: 15; d_call: TRBD1
cdr3_nt: TGCGCCAGCAGCCCGACTAGCGGGTGGGATACGCAGTATTTT; cdr3_aa: CASSPTSGWDTQYF; v_call: TRBV5-1; j_call: TRBJ2-3; clone_size: -; cdr3_length: 14; d_call: TRBD2
cdr3_nt: TGTGCCAGCAGCTTACAGTGGGGCGATCGGTACTTC; cdr3_aa: CASSLQWGDRYF; v_call: TRBV13; j_call: TRBJ2-7; clone_size: few; cdr3_length: 12; d_call: -
cdr3_nt: TGTGCCAGCAGTAATACAGGGGGAGACTCCTACGAGCAGTACTTC; cdr3_aa: CASSNTGGDSYEQYF; v_call: TRBV27; j_call: TRBJ2-7; clone_size: -; cdr3_length: 15; d_call: TRBD1
cdr3_nt: TGTGCCAGCAGCTTCGGGCCCGCGGCTGGAAACACCATATATTTT; cdr3_aa: CASSFGPAAGNTIYF; v_call: TRBV7-6; j_call: TRBJ1-3; clone_size: -; cdr3_length: 15; d_call: -
cdr3_nt: TGTGCCAGCAGTTACGACAGGGAGAATGAGCAGTTCTTC; cdr3_aa: CASSYDRENEQFF; v_call: TRBV6-5; j_call: TRBJ2-1; clone_size: -; cdr3_length: 13; d_call: TRBD1
cdr3_nt: TGCGCCAGCAGCCAAACGGGGGGCAACTCTGGGGCCAACGTCCTGACTTTC; cdr3_aa: CASSQTGGNSGANVLTF; v_call: TRBV5-1; j_call: TRBJ2-6; clone_size: -; cdr3_length: 17; d_call: -
cdr3_nt: TGTGCCAGCAGGCCGCTGGGACAGGGGGGTAATGAGCAGTTCTTC; cdr3_aa: CASRPLGQGGNEQFF; v_call: TRBV28; j_call: TRBJ2-1; clone_size: -; cdr3_length: 15; d_call: TRBD1
cdr3_nt: TGCGCCAGCAGCCAGGGGTACACTGAAGCTTTCTTT; cdr3_aa: CASSQGYTEAFF; v_call: TRBV4-1; j_call: TRBJ1-1; clone_size: -; cdr3_length: 12; d_call: -
cdr3_nt: TGTGCCAGCAGTTACACCGCAGGGACAGGTGGTTACGAGCAGTACTTC; cdr3_aa: CASSYTAGTGGYEQYF; v_call: TRBV6-5; j_call: TRBJ2-7; clone_size: -; cdr3_length: 16; d_call: TRBD1
cdr3_nt: TGTGCCAGCAGTTTAGAGGGGGGCATCGGGTATAATTCACCCCTCCACTTT; cdr3_aa: CASSLEGGIGYNSPLHF; v_call: TRBV28; j_call: TRBJ1-6; clone_size: once; cdr3_length: 17; d_call: -
cdr3_nt: TGTGCCTGGAGTGGGGCAGGGATAAGCTCTGGGGCCAACGTCCTGACTTTC; cdr3_aa: CAWSGAGISSGANVLTF; v_call: TRBV30; j_call: TRBJ2-6; clone_size: -; cdr3_length: 17; d_call: -
cdr3_nt: TGTGCCAGTAGTATCGGGGGACAGGGAAATCAGCCCCAGCATTTT; cdr3_aa: CASSIGGQGNQPQHF; v_call: TRBV19; j_call: TRBJ1-5; clone_size: -; cdr3_length: 15; d_call: TRBD1
cdr3_nt: TGTGCCAGCAGTGTTCAGGGCTACAATTCACCCCTCCACTTT; cdr3_aa: CASSVQGYNSPLHF; v_call: TRBV6-1; j_call: TRBJ1-6; clone_size: -; cdr3_length: 14; d_call: -
cdr3_nt: TGTGCCAGTTCTGGACAGGGCGGGGCCTACGAGCAGTACTTC; cdr3_aa: CASSGQGGAYEQYF; v_call: TRBV19; j_call: TRBJ2-7; clone_size: -; cdr3_length: 14; d_call: TRBD1
cdr3_nt: TGCGCCAGCAGCTTGTATTGGGGAGATGGCTACACCTTC; cdr3_aa: CASSLYWGDGYTF; v_call: TRBV5-1; j_call: TRBJ1-2; clone_size: -; cdr3_length: 13; d_call: -
cdr3_nt: TGTGCCAGCAGCTTAAGGGGCTTCTCAGATACGCAGTATTTT; cdr3_aa: CASSLRGFSDTQYF; v_call: TRBV7-6; j_call: TRBJ2-3; clone_size: -; cdr3_length: 14; d_call: -
cdr3_nt: TGTGCCAGCAGCCTCCTTGGAAACACCATATATTTT; cdr3_aa: CASSLLGNTIYF; v_call: TRBV5-6; j_call: TRBJ1-3; clone_size: -; cdr3_length: 12; d_call: -
cdr3_nt: TGTGCCAGCAGTTTATACCCAGGGGGATACGAGCAGTACTTC; cdr3_aa: CASSLYPGGYEQYF; v_call: TRBV27; j_call: TRBJ2-7; clone_size: -; cdr3_length: 14; d_call: TRBD1
cdr3_nt: TGTGCCAGTAGTATTGGTCAGGGGGCAGACTATGGCTACACCTTC; cdr3_aa: CASSIGQGADYGYTF; v_call: TRBV19; j_call: TRBJ1-2; clone_size: -; cdr3_length: 15; d_call: TRBD1
cdr3_nt: TGCGCCAGCAGCTTGGTTGGGGGGGTCAGGTACAATGAGCAGTTCTTC; cdr3_aa: CASSLVGGVRYNEQFF; v_call: TRBV5-1; j_call: TRBJ2-1; clone_size: -; cdr3_length: 16; d_call: TRBD2
cdr3_nt: TGTGCCAGCAGTGGGGGACAGGGCCCCAACTATGGCTACACCTTC; cdr3_aa: CASSGGQGPNYGYTF; v_call: TRBV2; j_call: TRBJ1-2; clone_size: -; cdr3_length: 15; d_call: TRBD1
cdr3_nt: TGTGCCAGCAGTTACTCGATTACAGCCTCTGGAAACACCATATATTTT; cdr3_aa: CASSYSITASGNTIYF; v_call: TRBV6-5; j_call: TRBJ1-3; clone_size: -; cdr3_length: 16; d_call: -
cdr3_nt: TGTGCCAGCAGACTAGCGGGGGGTAGCCCCTACAATGAGCAGTTCTTC; cdr3_aa: CASRLAGGSPYNEQFF; v_call: TRBV11-2; j_call: TRBJ2-1; clone_size: -; cdr3_length: 16; d_call: TRBD2
cdr3_nt: TGTGCCAGCAGCCCTCTAGCGGGCTGGTCCTCCTACAATGAGCAGTTCTTC; cdr3_aa: CASSPLAGWSSYNEQFF; v_call: TRBV27; j_call: TRBJ2-1; clone_size: -; cdr3_length: 17; d_call: TRBD2
cdr3_nt: TGTGCCAGCAGCATCCCTCTAGCGGGGGGGCCCGACGGCACAGATACGCAGTATTTT; cdr3_aa: CASSIPLAGGPDGTDTQYF; v_call: TRBV5-4; j_call: TRBJ2-3; clone_size: -; cdr3_length: 19; d_call: TRBD2
cdr3_nt: TGTGCCAGCAGCGACAGGGGAAGGGGTGAAAAACTGTTTTTT; cdr3_aa: CASSDRGRGEKLFF; v_call: TRBV6-5; j_call: TRBJ1-4; clone_size: -; cdr3_length: 14; d_call: TRBD1